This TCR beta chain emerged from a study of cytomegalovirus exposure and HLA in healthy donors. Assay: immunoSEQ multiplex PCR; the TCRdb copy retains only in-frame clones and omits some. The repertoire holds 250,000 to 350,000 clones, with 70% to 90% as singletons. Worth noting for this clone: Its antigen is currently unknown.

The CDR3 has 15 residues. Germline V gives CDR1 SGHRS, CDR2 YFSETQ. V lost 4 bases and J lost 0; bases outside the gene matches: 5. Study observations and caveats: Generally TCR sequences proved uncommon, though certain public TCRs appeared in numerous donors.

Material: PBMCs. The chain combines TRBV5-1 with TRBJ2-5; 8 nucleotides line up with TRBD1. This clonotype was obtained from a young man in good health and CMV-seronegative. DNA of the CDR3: TGCGCCAGCAGCACCGGGACAGGAAACCAAGAGACCCAGTACTTC. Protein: CASSTGTGNQETQYF.